Listed below are T cell receptor beta chains from one sample, sequenced in a study of T-cell memory formation after mild COVID-19. MiXCR, run by TCRdb on the 5' RACE reads, gives a single entry per CDR3 protein. The profile shows roughly 500,000 distinct CDR3 sequences, 20% of them singletons. The specimen was PBMCs or a T cell subset sorted from them (not recorded which). Source of these receptors: an adult woman who had mild COVID-19 (a few samples of this study predate the infection). Cell type and time point are not known. Both conserved end residues are part of each CDR3. A D gene is named only where the DNA matches it firmly. The size field is filled for only some rows; it gives once, few, many or a size class.

NA	TRBV4-3	TRBJ2-2	once	CASRRLPGTSTGELFF	TGCGCCAGCAGGCGGTTACCAGGGACTTCTACCGGGGAGCTGTTTTTT
NA	TRBV24-1	TRBJ2-1	few	CATSDLGLANNEQFF	TGTGCCACCAGTGATTTAGGCCTGGCGAACAATGAGCAGTTCTTC
NA	TRBV18	TRBJ2-7	many	CASSPDLSYEQYF	TGCGCCAGCAGCCCGGACCTCTCCTACGAGCAGTACTTC
NA	TRBV6-2/TRBV6-3	TRBJ1-5	NA	CASSYPGGQPQHF	TGTGCCAGCAGTTACCCGGGAGGGCAGCCCCAGCATTTT
NA	TRBV6-1	TRBJ1-5	NA	CASREYMGGHQPQHF	TGTGCCAGCAGGGAGTACATGGGCGGCCATCAGCCCCAGCATTTT
NA	TRBV5-1	TRBJ2-7	NA	CASSLVEGYEQYF	TGCGCCAGCAGCTTGGTTGAGGGGTACGAGCAGTACTTC
NA	TRBV20-1	TRBJ1-6	few	CSARPTDGSPLHF	TGCAGTGCTAGACCTACGGACGGATCACCCCTCCACTTT
NA	TRBV7-9	TRBJ1-2	few	CASSLELPTVDYGYTF	TGTGCCAGCAGCTTAGAGCTCCCGACAGTTGACTATGGCTACACCTTC
TRBD2	TRBV5-1	TRBJ2-1	NA	CASSSHDSGGPYNEQFF	TGCGCCAGCAGCTCCCACGATAGCGGGGGGCCCTACAATGAGCAGTTCTTC
NA	TRBV27	TRBJ2-1	few	CASTRSDEQFF	TGTGCCAGCACCCGGAGCGATGAGCAGTTCTTC
TRBD1	TRBV12-3/TRBV12-4	TRBJ1-1	few	CASSWGQATEAFF	TGTGCCAGCAGTTGGGGACAGGCCACTGAAGCTTTCTTT
NA	TRBV6-4	TRBJ1-2	once	CASRTTGPIINYGYTF	TGTGCCAGCAGAACTACAGGGCCCATCATTAACTATGGCTACACCTTC
NA	TRBV4-3	TRBJ2-5	few	CASSRRERETQYF	TGCGCCAGCAGCCGCCGAGAGAGGGAGACCCAGTACTTC
NA	TRBV1	TRBJ2-6	NA	CTSSLGICWGLGSGANVLTF	NA
NA	TRBV5-1	TRBJ2-5	few	CASSFGQVQETQYF	TGCGCCAGCAGCTTCGGTCAGGTTCAAGAGACCCAGTACTTC
TRBD1	TRBV12-3/TRBV12-4	TRBJ2-7	NA	CASSQHRGPSYEQYF	TGTGCCAGCAGTCAACACAGGGGGCCGTCCTACGAGCAGTACTTC
NA	TRBV6-5	TRBJ2-3	NA	CASSYQGGRTDTQYF	TGTGCCAGCAGTTATCAGGGGGGACGCACAGATACGCAGTATTTT
NA	TRBV7-2	TRBJ2-3	few	CASSWLEDTQYF	TGTGCCAGCAGCTGGCTCGAGGATACGCAGTATTTT
NA	TRBV30	TRBJ2-7	few	CAWSEFSGDTYEQYF	TGTGCCTGGAGTGAGTTCAGTGGCGACACCTACGAGCAGTACTTC
TRBD1	TRBV7-8	TRBJ2-5	NA	CASSLRPLRDRAQETQYF	TGTGCCAGCAGCTTACGTCCCCTCCGGGACAGAGCCCAAGAGACCCAGTACTTC
TRBD1	TRBV9	TRBJ1-4	NA	CASSAQTGDVGEKLFF	TGTGCCAGCAGCGCCCAAACAGGGGATGTAGGTGAAAAACTGTTTTTT
NA	TRBV5-1	TRBJ2-2	many	CASSLFGTGELFF	TGCGCCAGCAGCTTGTTCGGGACCGGGGAGCTGTTTTTT
NA	TRBV2	TRBJ1-6	few	CASSEVTGGGSPLHF	TGTGCCAGCAGTGAGGTGACAGGTGGAGGTTCACCCCTCCACTTT
NA	TRBV29-1	TRBJ1-2	NA	CSVERPDYGYTF	TGCAGCGTTGAAAGACCCGACTATGGCTACACCTTC
NA	TRBV24-1	TRBJ2-2	NA	CATSDPSRTGELFF	TGTGCCACCAGTGATCCCTCTCGGACCGGGGAGCTGTTTTTT
NA	TRBV5-1	TRBJ2-2	NA	CASSLEESNTGELFF	TGCGCCAGCAGCTTAGAGGAGTCGAACACCGGGGAGCTGTTTTTT
TRBD2	TRBV4-3	TRBJ2-3	NA	CASSAAGGAIDTQYF	TGCGCCAGCTCCGCCGCGGGAGGGGCCATAGATACGCAGTATTTT
TRBD1	TRBV24-1	TRBJ2-1	few	CATSEGDRNYNEQFF	TGTGCCACCAGTGAAGGGGACAGAAACTACAATGAGCAGTTCTTC
TRBD1	TRBV12-3/TRBV12-4	TRBJ1-1	NA	CASSPTSGTGEEAFF	TGTGCCAGCAGTCCGACCTCTGGGACAGGGGAAGAAGCTTTCTTT
TRBD2	TRBV20-1	TRBJ2-3	NA	CSALTSGRSDTQYF	TGCAGTGCCTTAACTAGCGGGAGGTCTGATACGCAGTATTTT
NA	TRBV6-6	TRBJ2-1	NA	CASSYPRSRDWNYNEQFF	TGTGCCAGCAGTTACCCAAGGAGCCGGGACTGGAATTACAATGAGCAGTTCTTC
NA	TRBV5-6	TRBJ1-5	NA	CASSRAYSGQPQHF	TGTGCCAGCAGCCGGGCCTATTCCGGTCAGCCCCAGCATTTT
NA	TRBV29-1	TRBJ1-2	few	CSAGGVGYGYTF	TGCAGCGCCGGGGGTGTCGGCTATGGCTACACCTTC
NA	TRBV7-6	TRBJ2-2	NA	CASSPTRSGELFF	TGTGCCAGCAGCCCTACGCGCTCGGGGGAGCTGTTTTTT
TRBD2	TRBV5-1	TRBJ2-5	NA	CASSPGGRAQETQYF	TGCGCCAGCAGCCCGGGGGGACGGGCGCAAGAGACCCAGTACTTC
TRBD2	TRBV18	TRBJ2-1	few	CASSPPLLAAYNEQFF	TGTGCCAGCTCACCCCCCTTACTAGCGGCCTACAATGAGCAGTTCTTC
TRBD2	TRBV7-9	TRBJ2-1	NA	CASSPAGGRSNEQFF	TGTGCCAGCAGCCCCGCGGGGGGAAGAAGCAATGAGCAGTTCTTC
NA	TRBV6-5	TRBJ1-4	few	CASSSREGGEKLFF	TGTGCCAGCAGTTCCCGGGAGGGAGGTGAAAAACTGTTTTTT
TRBD1	TRBV27	TRBJ2-7	NA	CASSTLTPGGTSYEQYF	TGTGCCAGCAGCACCCTTACCCCAGGGGGCACCTCCTACGAGCAGTACTTC
NA	TRBV20-1	TRBJ2-6	few	CSAKQGAGANVLTF	TGCAGTGCTAAACAGGGAGCTGGGGCCAACGTCCTGACTTTC
NA	TRBV24-1	TRBJ1-2	few	CATSDPDTNYGYTF	TGTGCCACCAGTGACCCGGACACTAACTATGGCTACACCTTC
NA	TRBV30	TRBJ1-3	NA	CAWSVFGVIGNTIYF	TGTGCCTGGAGTGTATTTGGCGTAATTGGAAACACCATATATTTT
NA	TRBV12-3/TRBV12-4	TRBJ2-1	NA	CASSRLGEQFF	TGTGCCAGCAGCAGGCTAGGCGAGCAGTTCTTC
NA	TRBV7-2	TRBJ2-5	NA	CASSLGHGVETQYF	TGTGCCAGCAGCTTAGGGCACGGGGTAGAGACCCAGTACTTC
TRBD1	TRBV7-2	TRBJ2-7	NA	CASSSENRGYEQYF	TGTGCCAGCAGCTCGGAAAACAGGGGCTACGAGCAGTACTTC
TRBD2	TRBV2	TRBJ2-6	NA	CASSEQAGSGANVLTF	TGTGCCAGCAGCGAGCAAGCGGGGAGTGGGGCCAACGTCCTGACTTTC
TRBD1	TRBV29-1	TRBJ1-5	few	CSVETGHNQPQHF	TGCAGCGTTGAGACAGGGCATAACCAGCCCCAGCATTTT
NA	TRBV5-1	TRBJ1-2	NA	CASSPRTATNYGYTF	TGCGCCAGCAGCCCGCGGACCGCGACTAACTATGGCTACACCTTC
TRBD1	TRBV10-3	TRBJ2-5	NA	CAISLGTGRETQYF	TGTGCCATCAGTCTTGGGACAGGGAGAGAGACCCAGTACTTC